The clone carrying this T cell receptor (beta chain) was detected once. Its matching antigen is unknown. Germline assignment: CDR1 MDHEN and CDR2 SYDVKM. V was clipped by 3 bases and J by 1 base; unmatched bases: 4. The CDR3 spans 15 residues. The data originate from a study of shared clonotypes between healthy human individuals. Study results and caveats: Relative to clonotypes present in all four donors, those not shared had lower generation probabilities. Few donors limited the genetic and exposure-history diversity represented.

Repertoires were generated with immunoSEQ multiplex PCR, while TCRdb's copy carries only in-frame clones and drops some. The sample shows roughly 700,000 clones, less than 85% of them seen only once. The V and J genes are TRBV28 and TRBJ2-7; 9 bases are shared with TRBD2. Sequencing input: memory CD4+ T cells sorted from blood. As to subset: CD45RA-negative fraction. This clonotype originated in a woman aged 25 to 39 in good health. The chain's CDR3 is CASSLVAGASYEQYF. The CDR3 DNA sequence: TGTGCCAGCAGTTTGGTAGCGGGAGCGTCCTACGAGCAGTACTTC.